This T cell receptor beta chain was captured in a study of T cells after yellow fever vaccination. For TCR, cDNA came from 5'RACE template switching, which added a universal primer site and UMIs. Each CDR3 protein is one row after TCRdb ran MiXCR on the 5' RACE reads. This table has some 350,000 distinct CDR3 sequences, 3.5% to 4.5% appearing once. CDR1 MNHEY and CDR2 SMNVEV come from the germline V gene (reference sequence). The V and J ends lost 5 bases and 3 bases respectively, with 11 bases between them. The CDR3 covers 14 residues. At least ten counts were recorded for this clonotype. Sequencing was performed on PBMCs, taken 5 days after the yellow fever booster vaccination. The chain joins TRBV27 to TRBJ1-5, with a tentative D call TRBD1 (6 bases). The source of this sequence is a man between 18 and 29 years old who received the YFV17D yellow fever vaccine. The CDR3, as DNA: TGTGCCAGCAGTCCACAGGGCCCCAATCAGCCCCAGCATTTT. It translates to CASSPQGPNQPQHF.